This passage covers 13 T cell receptor beta chains from one sample sequenced in a study of blood T cell repertoires in COVID-19. Here immunoSEQ multiplex PCR was the method, and the copy in TCRdb shows in-frame clones only, minus some. The profile shows 250,000 to 300,000 clones, roughly 93% of them singletons. Input material: PBMCs or T cells enriched from blood (not recorded which). These receptors were obtained from a woman between 40 and 55 years old with acute COVID-19.

To note about this clone: One end of the junction fails to match germline, which may point to a read error. This sequence joins TRBV6-5 and TRBJ1-2, with a tentative D call TRBD1 (5 bases). The CDR3 consists of 15 residues. Looked up from germline, CDR1 is MNHEY and CDR2 is SVGAGI. The CDR3 protein is CASSYAPTSGGLGAF. The CDR3 DNA sequence: TGTGCCAGCAGTTACGCTCCGACTTCCGGAGGACTAGGGGCCTTC.

As concerns this clone: At the DNA level, this CDR3 is encoded by other sequences in the same sample as well. The V and J genes are TRBV18 and TRBJ2-1; D is possibly TRBD2 (5 bases). Germline loops: CDR1 KGHSH, CDR2 LQKENI. This CDR3 spans 12 amino acids. With 3 bases removed from V and 8 bases from J, the gap between germline ends came to 8 bases. The CDR3 reads CASSPTRDEQFF. The CDR3 DNA reads as TGTGCCAGCTCACCTACGAGGGATGAGCAGTTCTTC.

This chain connects TRBV6-5 to TRBJ1-1; 7 bases line up with TRBD1. CDR3 length: 15 amino acids. J lost 4 bases, V lost 0 bases, and 5 bases had no gene match. Germline values: CDR1 MNHEY, CDR2 SVGAGI. The CDR3: CASSYSRAGGTEAFF. CDR3 nucleotide sequence: TGTGCCAGCAGTTACTCGAGGGCAGGGGGCACTGAAGCTTTCTTT.

The chain carries TRBV7-8 and TRBJ2-1; 7 bases are a match to TRBD2. The V gene end was trimmed by 3 bases and the J gene end by 9 bases; junction bases not matched to a gene: 11. The germline gives CDR1 SGHVS, CDR2 FQNEAQ. The CDR3 length is 15 residues. CDR3 DNA: TGTGCCAGCAGCTTCGGGCGGGGGAGTAGGAGTGAGCAGTTCTTC. It is translated as CASSFGRGSRSEQFF.

In regard to this clone: One end of the junction varies from germline; a read error may be responsible. V is TRBV7-9 and J is TRBJ2-1, with D tentatively TRBD1 (6 bases). Germline CDR1 is SEHNR and CDR2 is FQNEAQ (reference sequence). The CDR3 extends over 12 amino acids. The CDR3 sequence is CASSLYDRFEIF. In DNA, the CDR3 is TGTGCCAGCAGCTTATACGACAGGTTCGAGATCTTC.

This clone has more than one count but fewer than ten. This rearrangement joins TRBV7-9 to TRBJ2-2; 7 bases line up with TRBD2. The germline V gene encodes CDR1 SEHNR and CDR2 FQNEAQ (reference sequence). The trim removed 7 bases at V and 5 bases at J, leaving 7 bases unmatched. This CDR3 region has 14 residues. CDR3 amino acids: CASTSGGNTGELFF. The CDR3 DNA reads as TGTGCCAGCACCTCGGGGGGTAATACCGGGGAGCTGTTTTTT.

Only one count was recorded for this clone. The chain uses TRBV7-9 and TRBJ1-2; D is perhaps TRBD1 (6 bases). There are 13 residues in the CDR3. Deletions cut 1 base from V and 6 bases from J, with 9 bases between. Germline-derived CDR1 and CDR2 are SEHNR and FQNEAQ (reference sequence). The CDR3 region is CASSLENRDGYTF. CDR3 bases: TGTGCCAGCAGCTTAGAGAACAGGGATGGCTACACCTTC.

The CDR3: CASSPRAVDEKLFF. Here the CDR3 DNA reads TGTGCCAGCAGCCCCAGGGCGGTGGATGAAAAACTGTTTTTT. This chain links TRBV6-5 with TRBJ1-4; tentative D call: TRBD1 (5 bases). The germline V and J ends were trimmed by 6 bases and 6 bases, with 14 bases remaining between them. The CDR3 has 14 residues. CDR1 is MNHEY, CDR2 SVGAGI, per germline.

The rearrangement uses TRBV10-3 and TRBJ2-7; no reliable D call. This CDR3 comprises 14 residues. V was cut by 3 bases and J by 2 bases, with 11 bases left in between. Germline CDR1 reads ENHRY; CDR2 reads SYGVKD. CDR3: CAISDGDFPYEQYF. CDR3 nucleotide sequence: TGTGCCATCAGTGATGGAGACTTCCCCTACGAGCAGTACTTC.

At least ten counts were recorded for this clone. The CDR3 nucleotides are TGTGCCAGCAGCCATGGGGAAGGGGGAAAGACCCAGTACTTC. Translating gives CASSHGEGGKTQYF. This sequence joins TRBV14 and TRBJ2-5; D might be TRBD1 (6 bases). The germline V and J ends were trimmed by 3 bases and 6 bases, with 14 bases remaining between them. The CDR3 has 14 residues. Germline CDR1 is SGHDN and CDR2 is FVKESK.

This chain joins TRBV7-9 and TRBJ2-3; D unclear. Trimming pared 2 bases from V and 10 bases from J, leaving 13 bases between. Germline loops: CDR1 SEHNR, CDR2 FQNEAQ (reference sequence). The CDR3 totals 13 residues. CDR3 nucleotide sequence: TGTGCCAGCAGCTTACCGACCACTATGGCGCAGTATTTT. Amino acid sequence: CASSLPTTMAQYF.

The genes are TRBV28 and TRBJ1-4; TRBD1 agrees at 7 bases. There are 15 residues in the CDR3. J gave up 8 bases and V 5 bases, and 11 bases lay outside the gene matches. Germline values: CDR1 MDHEN, CDR2 SYDVKM. CDR3 in DNA: TGTGCCAGCAGTCCCCCCCCCGGGACAGTCGAAAAACTGTTTTTT. Protein sequence: CASSPPPGTVEKLFF.

The rearrangement uses TRBV19 and TRBJ1-2, with D hard to call. The CDR3 covers 15 residues. Between the trimmed V and J ends, which lost 0 bases and 4 bases, there was a span of 12 bases. Germline values: CDR1 LNHDA, CDR2 SQIVND (reference sequence). For the CDR3, the DNA is TGTGCCAGTAGTATAGACGCGCTTGGGAGCTATGGCTACACCTTC. It yields the protein CASSIDALGSYGYTF.